A single TCR beta chain is shown here with its context. Its antigen remains undetermined. Per-base quality was not reported, and no clone a single base away is much larger than it. The data were taken from a study of blood T cell repertoires in COVID-19 (dated by TCRdb to 2018 to 2020). In the study overall: Samples from collaborators originated in the United States, Italy and Spain and spanned both the acute and convalescent phases of COVID-19. The material from the prospective study consisted of cDNA or gDNA derived from T cells, B-cell-depleted T cells, or PBMCs. Subjects who had been exposed to COVID-19, were actively infected with it, or had recovered from it provided the deeply sampled blood TCRbeta repertoires that made up the dataset. The repertoires were made available in a free public database intended to serve as a resource for research on the immune response to SARS-CoV-2. Samples came from the ongoing ImmuneRACE study (first 160 participants) plus 1,254 subjects from 6 global collaborators. Sample metadata almost always included a de-identified subject ID, COVID-19 status, age in years and sex. HLA class I and class II types, where available, came from metadata supplied by the sample provider rather than from assay-based typing. What the study reported, not specific to this receptor: The quantity of clinical and demographic metadata differed by source and by participant and was supplied without curation.

Participants in the prospective study were enrolled through a virtual design, were aged about 18 to 90 years, and lived in some 24 United States geographic areas. In the prospective study, cohorts were assigned on the basis of participant-reported clinical history obtained from a screening survey and a study questionnaire. ImmuneRACE Cohort 3 recovered participants were defined by two consecutive negative NP/OP PCR tests, healthcare professional clearance, or symptom resolution. In the prospective study, mobile phlebotomists collected whole blood, serum and a nasopharyngeal or oropharyngeal swab from each participant. Prospective study participants could optionally give additional blood draws and questionnaires over an approximately 2-month period. Before DNA extraction, prospective study blood samples were shipped either frozen or at room temperature. The germline V gene (reference sequence) specifies MNHEY as CDR1 and SMNVEV as CDR2. V is cut by 6 bases and J by 8 bases, and the space between the germline ends is 13 bases. The CDR3 numbers 13 residues from cysteine through phenylalanine. Left in the record is the CDR3 DNA by itself, 39 bases read in frame from the first base.

The immunoSEQ Assay, a bias-controlled multiplex PCR, was used to amplify TCRbeta CDR3 regions from genomic DNA. In the original analysis: Nucleated cell counts per sample were estimated from amplification of reference gene primers within the assay. Sequence reads were collapsed and filtered to measure the absolute abundance of every unique TCRbeta CDR3 rearrangement. For each sample, productive Simpson clonality was calculated as the square root of Simpson's diversity index over productive rearrangements. Not all clones reach the TCRdb copy of this immuneACCESS table, which keeps in-frame sequences only. Checked studies attribute under half of the gap to unresolved V genes and leave the rest unexplained. V, J and clone size are those of that table, while D and trimming were read from the DNA. The sample data list around 300,000 clones, and roughly 89% of these were observed just once. The top ten clonotypes cover 1.5% to 2% of the sample.

The origin of this receptor is a woman between 55 and 75 years old who had recovered from COVID-19. This receptor chain uses TRBV27 and TRBJ1-4; the D gene is not confidently resolved. Sequenced material: PBMCs or T cells enriched from blood (not recorded which). The sequence in DNA is TGTGCCAGCAGCCCGAGGGCACAGGAAAAACTGTTTTTT. It translates as CASSPRAQEKLFF.